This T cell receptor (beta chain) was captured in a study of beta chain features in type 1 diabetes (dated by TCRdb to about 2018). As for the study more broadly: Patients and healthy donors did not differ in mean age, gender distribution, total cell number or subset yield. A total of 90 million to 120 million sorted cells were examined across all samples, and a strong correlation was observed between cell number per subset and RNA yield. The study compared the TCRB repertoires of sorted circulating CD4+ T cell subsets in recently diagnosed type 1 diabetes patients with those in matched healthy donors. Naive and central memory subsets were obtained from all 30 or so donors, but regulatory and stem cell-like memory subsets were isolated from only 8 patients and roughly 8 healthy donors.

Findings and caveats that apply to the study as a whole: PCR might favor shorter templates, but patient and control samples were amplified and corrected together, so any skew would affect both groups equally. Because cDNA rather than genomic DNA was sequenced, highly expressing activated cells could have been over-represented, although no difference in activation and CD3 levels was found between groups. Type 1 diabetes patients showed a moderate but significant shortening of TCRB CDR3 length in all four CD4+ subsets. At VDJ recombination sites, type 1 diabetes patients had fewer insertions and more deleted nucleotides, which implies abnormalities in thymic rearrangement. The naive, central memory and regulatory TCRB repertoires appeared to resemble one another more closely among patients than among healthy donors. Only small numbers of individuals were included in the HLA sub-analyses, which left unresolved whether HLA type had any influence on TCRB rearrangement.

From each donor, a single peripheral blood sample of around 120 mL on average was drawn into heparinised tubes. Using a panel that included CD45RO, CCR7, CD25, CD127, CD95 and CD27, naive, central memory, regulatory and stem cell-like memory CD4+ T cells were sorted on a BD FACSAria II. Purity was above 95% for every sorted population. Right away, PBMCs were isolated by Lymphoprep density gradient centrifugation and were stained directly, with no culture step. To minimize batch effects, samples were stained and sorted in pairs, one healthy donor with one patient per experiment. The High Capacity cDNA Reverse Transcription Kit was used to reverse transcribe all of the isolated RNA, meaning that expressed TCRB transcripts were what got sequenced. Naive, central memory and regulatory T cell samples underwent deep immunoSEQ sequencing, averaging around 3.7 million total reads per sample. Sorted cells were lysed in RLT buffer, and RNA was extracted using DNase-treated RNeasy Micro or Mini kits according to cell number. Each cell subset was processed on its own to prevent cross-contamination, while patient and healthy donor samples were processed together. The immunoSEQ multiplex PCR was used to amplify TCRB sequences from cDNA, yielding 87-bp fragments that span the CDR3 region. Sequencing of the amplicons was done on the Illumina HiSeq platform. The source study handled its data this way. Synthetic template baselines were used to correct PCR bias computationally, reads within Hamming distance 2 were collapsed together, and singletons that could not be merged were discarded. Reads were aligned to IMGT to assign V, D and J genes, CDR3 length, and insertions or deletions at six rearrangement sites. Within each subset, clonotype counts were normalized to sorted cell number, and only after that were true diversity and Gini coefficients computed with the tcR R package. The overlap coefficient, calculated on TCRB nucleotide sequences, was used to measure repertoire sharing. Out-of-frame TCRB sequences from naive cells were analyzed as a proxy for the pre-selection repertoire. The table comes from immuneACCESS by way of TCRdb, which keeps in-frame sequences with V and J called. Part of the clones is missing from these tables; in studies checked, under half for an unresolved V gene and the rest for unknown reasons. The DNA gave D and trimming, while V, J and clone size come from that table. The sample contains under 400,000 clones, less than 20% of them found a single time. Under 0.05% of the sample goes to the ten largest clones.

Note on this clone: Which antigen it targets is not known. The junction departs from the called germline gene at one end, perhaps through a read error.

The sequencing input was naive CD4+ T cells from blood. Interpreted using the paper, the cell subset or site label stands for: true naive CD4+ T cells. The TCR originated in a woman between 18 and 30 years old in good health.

The CDR3 reads CASRLGLAIHRFYNEQFF. The nucleotide sequence reads TGCGCCAGCAGGTTGGGACTAGCGATCCACCGCTTCTACAATGAGCAGTTCTTC. The chain couples TRBV5-1 to TRBJ2-1, with 10 junctional bases fitting TRBD2. From its cysteine to its phenylalanine, the CDR3 spans 18 amino acids. Of the read, only the CDR3 DNA is kept; its 54 bases are in frame from base 1. CDR1 and CDR2 are drawn from the germline V gene: SGHRS, YFSETQ.